The 6 T cell receptor beta chains given below trace back to one sample, sequenced in a study of T cells in Graves' hyperthyroidism and ophthalmopathy. Authors of the study amplified TCR beta CDR3 regions from RNA transcripts. The study used the HTBI primer set for a first-round RT-PCR of the TCR CDR3. MiXCR, applied by TCRdb to the multiplex PCR reads, yields one record per CDR3 protein. The data contain 460,000 or so distinct CDR3 sequences, around 15% of them singletons. The material sequenced was blood. The receptors shown here come from a woman aged 18-29 years with Graves' hyperthyroidism.

There are many counts of this clonotype. The chain uses TRBV30 and TRBJ1-5; 7 bases are shared with TRBD1. Germline CDR1 reads GTSNPN; CDR2 reads SVGIG (reference sequence). There are 14 residues in the CDR3. The ends lost 3 bases at V and 6 bases at J; junction bases unmatched: 8. The CDR3 loop is CAWRGPSGGQPQHF. CDR3 sequence (DNA): TGTGCCTGGAGGGGCCCGTCAGGGGGTCAGCCCCAGCATTTT.

This clonotype was seen at least ten times. The rearrangement joins TRBV24-1 to TRBJ2-3, with D unresolved. The germline V gene encodes CDR1 KGHDR and CDR2 SFDVKD. V was trimmed by 4 bases and J by 3 bases, leaving 16 bases between them. The CDR3 totals 16 residues. The chain's CDR3 is CATSEMATVNTDTQYF. The CDR3 nucleotides read TGTGCCACCAGTGAAATGGCGACGGTTAATACAGATACGCAGTATTTT.

The chain employs TRBV6-1 and TRBJ2-2, with D unresolved. Per the germline V gene, CDR1 is MNHNS and CDR2 is SASEGT. The ends were cut back, 5 bases at V and 4 bases at J, with 5 bases in the middle. This CDR3 contains 12 residues. The CDR3 protein is CASSQTTGELFF. CDR3 nucleotide sequence: TGTGCCAGCAGTCAGACCACCGGGGAGCTGTTTTTT.

V is TRBV6-6 and J is TRBJ1-2; D possibly corresponds to TRBD1 (5 bases). CDR1 is MNHNY and CDR2 is SVGAGI in the germline V gene (reference sequence). Between the trimmed V and J ends, which lost 2 bases and 4 bases, there was a span of 20 bases. This CDR3 contains 17 residues. CDR3 amino acids: CASSYAREGILSYGYTF. CDR3 in DNA: TGTGCCAGCAGTTACGCACGGGAGGGGATCCTGAGCTATGGCTACACCTTC.

As DNA, the CDR3 is TGCGCCAGCAGCCAAGCATACATAGGCTCCTACAATGAGCAGTTCTTC. Its protein product is CASSQAYIGSYNEQFF. V usage is TRBV4-1 and J usage is TRBJ2-1; D is uncertain. This CDR3 spans 16 amino acids. The V gene lost 1 base and the J gene lost 0 bases, with 10 bases spanning the gap. The germline V gene has CDR1 MGHRA and CDR2 YSYEKL.

This clonotype appeared a few times. The chain carries TRBV7-2 and TRBJ2-4, with 14 bases matching TRBD2. With 3 bases clipped from V and 2 bases from J, the junction kept 6 bases outside the gene matches. Germline CDR1 SGHTA, CDR2 FQGNSA. The CDR3 spans 18 residues. Here the CDR3 reads CASSFGTSGSRTKNIQYF. The DNA of the CDR3 is TGTGCCAGCAGCTTTGGGACTAGCGGGAGTCGAACCAAAAACATTCAGTACTTC.